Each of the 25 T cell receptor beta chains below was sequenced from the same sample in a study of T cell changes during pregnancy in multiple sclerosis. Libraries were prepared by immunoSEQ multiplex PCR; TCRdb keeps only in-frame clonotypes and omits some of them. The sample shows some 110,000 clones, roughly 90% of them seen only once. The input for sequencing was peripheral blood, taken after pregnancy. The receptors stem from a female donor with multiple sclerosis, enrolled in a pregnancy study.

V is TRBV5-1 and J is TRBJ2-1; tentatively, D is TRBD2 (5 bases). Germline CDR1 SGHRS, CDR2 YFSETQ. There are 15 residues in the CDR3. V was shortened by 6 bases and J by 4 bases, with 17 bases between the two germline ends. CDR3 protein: CASNIGLGEYNEQFF. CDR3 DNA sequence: TGCGCCAGCAACATTGGGTTGGGAGAGTACAATGAGCAGTTCTTC. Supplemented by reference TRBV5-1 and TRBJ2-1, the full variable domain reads KAGVTQTPRYLIKTRGQQVTLSCSPISGHRSVSWYQQTPGQGLQFLFEYFSETQRNKGNFPGRFSGRQFSNSRSEMNVSTLELGDSALYLCASNIGLGEYNEQFFGPGTRLTVL.

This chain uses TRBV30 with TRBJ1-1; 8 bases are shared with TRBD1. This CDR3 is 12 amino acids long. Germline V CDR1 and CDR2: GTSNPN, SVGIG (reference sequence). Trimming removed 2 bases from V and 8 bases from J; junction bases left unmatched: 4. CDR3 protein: CAWSPGQGEAFF. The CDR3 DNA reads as TGTGCCTGGAGTCCAGGACAGGGCGAAGCTTTCTTT.

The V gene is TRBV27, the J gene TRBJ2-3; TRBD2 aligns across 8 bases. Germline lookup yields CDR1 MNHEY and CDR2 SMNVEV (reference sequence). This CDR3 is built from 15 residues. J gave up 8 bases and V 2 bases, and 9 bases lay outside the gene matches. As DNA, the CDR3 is TGTGCCAGCAGTTTAGGAGCGGGGGCTTTGGGTACGCAGTATTTT. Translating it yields CASSLGAGALGTQYF.

CDR3 coding DNA: TGTGCCAGCAGTTCCGGCGGGGAGCTGTTTTTT. Protein sequence: CASSSGGELFF. The gene calls are TRBV27 and TRBJ2-2; D not resolved. This CDR3 spans 11 amino acids. Germline V gene lookup returns CDR1 MNHEY and CDR2 SMNVEV (reference sequence). With 4 bases removed from V and 7 bases from J, the gap between germline ends came to 4 bases.

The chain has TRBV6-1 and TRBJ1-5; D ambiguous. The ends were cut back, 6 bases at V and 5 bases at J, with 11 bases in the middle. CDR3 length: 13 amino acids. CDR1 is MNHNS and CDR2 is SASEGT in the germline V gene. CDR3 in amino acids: CASRKERDQPQHF. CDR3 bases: TGTGCCAGCAGGAAAGAGAGGGATCAGCCCCAGCATTTT.

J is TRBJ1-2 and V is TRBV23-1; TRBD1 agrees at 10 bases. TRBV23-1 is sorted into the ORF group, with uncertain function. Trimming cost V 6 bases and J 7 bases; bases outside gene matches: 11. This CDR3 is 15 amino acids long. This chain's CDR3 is CASRSDRGYEGGYTF. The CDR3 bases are TGCGCCAGCAGATCGGACAGGGGGTACGAAGGTGGCTACACCTTC.

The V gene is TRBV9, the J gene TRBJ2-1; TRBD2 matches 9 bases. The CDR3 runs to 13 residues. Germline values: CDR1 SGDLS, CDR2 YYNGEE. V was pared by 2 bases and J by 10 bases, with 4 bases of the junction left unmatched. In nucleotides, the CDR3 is TGTGCCAGCAGCGTTGACCTAGCGGGGGAGCAGTTCTTC. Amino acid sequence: CASSVDLAGEQFF.

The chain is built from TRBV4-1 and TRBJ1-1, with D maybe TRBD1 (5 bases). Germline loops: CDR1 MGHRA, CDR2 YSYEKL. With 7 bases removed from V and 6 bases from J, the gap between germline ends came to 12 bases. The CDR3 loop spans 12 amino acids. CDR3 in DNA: TGCGCCAGCAAGGGAGGGGACCCTGAAGCTTTCTTT. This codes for CASKGGDPEAFF.

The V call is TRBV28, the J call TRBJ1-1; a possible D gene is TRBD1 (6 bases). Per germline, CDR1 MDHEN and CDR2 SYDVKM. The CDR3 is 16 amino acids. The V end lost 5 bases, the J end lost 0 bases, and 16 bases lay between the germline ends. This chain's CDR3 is CASSTQGYSMNTEAFF. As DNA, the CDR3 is TGTGCCAGCAGTACTCAGGGGTACTCCATGAACACTGAAGCTTTCTTT. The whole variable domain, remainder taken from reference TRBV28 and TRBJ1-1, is DVKVTQSSRYLVKRTGEKVFLECVQDMDHENMFWYRQDPGLGLRLIYFSYDVKMKEKGDIPEGYSVSREKKERFSLILESASTNQTSMYLCASSTQGYSMNTEAFFGQGTRLTVV.

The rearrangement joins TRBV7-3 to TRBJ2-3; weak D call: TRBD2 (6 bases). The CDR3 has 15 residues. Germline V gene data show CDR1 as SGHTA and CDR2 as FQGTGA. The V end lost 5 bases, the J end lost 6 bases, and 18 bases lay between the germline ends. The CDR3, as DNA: TGTGCCAGCAGCCGCAGTGGAGGGCCCAGGGATACGCAGTATTTT. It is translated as CASSRSGGPRDTQYF. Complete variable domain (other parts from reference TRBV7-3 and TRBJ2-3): GAGVSQTPSNKVTEKGKYVELRCDPISGHTALYWYRQSLGQGPEFLIYFQGTGAADDSGLPNDRFFAVRPEGSVSTLKIQRTERGDSAVYLCASSRSGGPRDTQYFGPGTRLTVL.

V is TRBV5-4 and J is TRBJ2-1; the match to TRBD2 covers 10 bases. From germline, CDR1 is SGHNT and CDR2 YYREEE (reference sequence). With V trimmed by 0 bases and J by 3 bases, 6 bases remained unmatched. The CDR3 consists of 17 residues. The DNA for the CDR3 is TGTGCCAGCAGCTTGGCCCAGCGGGGGGGAATCTACAATGAGCAGTTCTTC. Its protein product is CASSLAQRGGIYNEQFF.

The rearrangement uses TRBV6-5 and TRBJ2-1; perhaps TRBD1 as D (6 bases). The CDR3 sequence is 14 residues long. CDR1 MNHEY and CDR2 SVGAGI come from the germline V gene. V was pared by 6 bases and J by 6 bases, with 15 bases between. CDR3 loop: CASRKGDLRNEQFF. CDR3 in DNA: TGTGCCAGCAGGAAGGGGGACCTCCGCAATGAGCAGTTCTTC.

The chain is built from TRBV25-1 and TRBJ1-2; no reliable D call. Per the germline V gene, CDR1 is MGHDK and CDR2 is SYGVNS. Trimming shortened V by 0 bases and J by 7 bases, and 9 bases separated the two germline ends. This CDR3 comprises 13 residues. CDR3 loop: CASSEYGRPGYTF. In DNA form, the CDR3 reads TGTGCCAGCAGTGAATACGGGAGGCCTGGCTACACCTTC.

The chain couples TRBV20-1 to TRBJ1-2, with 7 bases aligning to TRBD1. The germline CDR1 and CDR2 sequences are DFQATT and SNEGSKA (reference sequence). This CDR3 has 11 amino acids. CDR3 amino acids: CSDRVNYGYTF. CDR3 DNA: TGCTCAGACAGGGTCAACTATGGCTACACCTTC.

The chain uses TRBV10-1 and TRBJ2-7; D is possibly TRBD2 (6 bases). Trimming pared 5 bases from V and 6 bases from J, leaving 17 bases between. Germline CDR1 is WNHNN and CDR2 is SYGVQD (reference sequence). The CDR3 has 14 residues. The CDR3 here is CASSRDWRSAEQYF. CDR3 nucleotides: TGCGCCAGCAGTCGGGACTGGCGGTCGGCCGAGCAGTACTTC.

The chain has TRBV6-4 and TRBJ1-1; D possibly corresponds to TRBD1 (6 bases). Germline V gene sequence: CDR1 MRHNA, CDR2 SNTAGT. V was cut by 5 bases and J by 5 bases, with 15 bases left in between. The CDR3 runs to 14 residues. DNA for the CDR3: TGTGCCAGCAGTCTACAGGGAGAGGGGACTGAAGCTTTCTTT. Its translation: CASSLQGEGTEAFF.

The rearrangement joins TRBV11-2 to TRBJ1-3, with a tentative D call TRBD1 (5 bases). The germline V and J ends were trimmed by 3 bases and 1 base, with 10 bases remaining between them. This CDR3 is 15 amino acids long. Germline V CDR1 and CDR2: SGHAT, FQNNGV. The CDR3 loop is CASSFQGKSGNTIYF. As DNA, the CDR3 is TGTGCCAGCAGCTTCCAGGGTAAATCTGGAAACACCATATATTTT.

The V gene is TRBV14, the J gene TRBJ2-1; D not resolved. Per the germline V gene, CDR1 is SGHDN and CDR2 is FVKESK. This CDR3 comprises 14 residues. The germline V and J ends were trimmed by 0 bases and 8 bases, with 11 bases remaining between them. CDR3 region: CASSQELIHDEQFF. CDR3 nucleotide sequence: TGTGCCAGCAGCCAAGAGCTAATTCACGATGAGCAGTTCTTC.

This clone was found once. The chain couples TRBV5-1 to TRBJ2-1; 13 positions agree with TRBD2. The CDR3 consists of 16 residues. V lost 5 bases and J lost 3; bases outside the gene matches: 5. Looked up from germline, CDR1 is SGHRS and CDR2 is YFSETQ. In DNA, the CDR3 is TGCGCCAGCAGTTTGCGGACTAGCGGGGGCTACAATGAGCAGTTCTTC. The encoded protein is CASSLRTSGGYNEQFF.

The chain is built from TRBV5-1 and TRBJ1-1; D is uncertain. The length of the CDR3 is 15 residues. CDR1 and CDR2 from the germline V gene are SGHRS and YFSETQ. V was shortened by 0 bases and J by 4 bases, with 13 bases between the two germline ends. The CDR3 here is CASSLVGEGSTEAFF. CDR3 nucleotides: TGCGCCAGCAGCTTGGTTGGGGAAGGGAGCACTGAAGCTTTCTTT.

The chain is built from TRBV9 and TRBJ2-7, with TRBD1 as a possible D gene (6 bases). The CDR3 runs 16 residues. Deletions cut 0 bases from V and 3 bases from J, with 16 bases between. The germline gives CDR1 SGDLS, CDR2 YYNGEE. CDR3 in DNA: TGTGCCAGCAGCGTAGCCGACAGGCCGAATGGCTACGAGCAGTACTTC. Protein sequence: CASSVADRPNGYEQYF.

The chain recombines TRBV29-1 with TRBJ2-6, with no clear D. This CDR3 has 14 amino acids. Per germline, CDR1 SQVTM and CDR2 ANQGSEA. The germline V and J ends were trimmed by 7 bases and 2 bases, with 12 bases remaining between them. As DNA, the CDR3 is TGCAGCGCCCTCCGTAGCCCTGGGGCCAACGTCCTGACTTTC. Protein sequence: CSALRSPGANVLTF.

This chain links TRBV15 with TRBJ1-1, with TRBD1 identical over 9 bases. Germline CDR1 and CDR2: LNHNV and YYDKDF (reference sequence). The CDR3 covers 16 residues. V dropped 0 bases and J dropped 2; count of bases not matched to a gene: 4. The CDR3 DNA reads TGTGCCACCAGCAGAGAACGGACAGGGGCCAACACTGAAGCTTTCTTT. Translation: CATSRERTGANTEAFF.

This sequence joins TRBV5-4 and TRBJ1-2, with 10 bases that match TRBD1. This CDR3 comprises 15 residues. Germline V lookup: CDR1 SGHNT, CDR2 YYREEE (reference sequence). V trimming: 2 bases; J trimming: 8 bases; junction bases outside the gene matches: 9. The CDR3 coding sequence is TGTGCCAGCAGCTTTCTATACGGGACAGGGGAGGGCTACACCTTC. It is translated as CASSFLYGTGEGYTF. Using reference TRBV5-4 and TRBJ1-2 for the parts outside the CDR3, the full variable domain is ETGVTQSPTHLIKTRGQQVTLRCSSQSGHNTVSWYQQALGQGPQFIFQYYREEENGRGNFPPRFSGLQFPNYSSELNVNALELDDSALYLCASSFLYGTGEGYTFGSGTRLTVV.

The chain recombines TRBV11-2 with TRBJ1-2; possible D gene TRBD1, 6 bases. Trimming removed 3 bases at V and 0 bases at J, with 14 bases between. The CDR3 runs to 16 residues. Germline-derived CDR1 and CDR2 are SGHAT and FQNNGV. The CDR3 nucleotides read TGTGCCAGCAGCTTCGGACAGCACCTGACTAACTATGGCTACACCTTC. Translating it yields CASSFGQHLTNYGYTF.